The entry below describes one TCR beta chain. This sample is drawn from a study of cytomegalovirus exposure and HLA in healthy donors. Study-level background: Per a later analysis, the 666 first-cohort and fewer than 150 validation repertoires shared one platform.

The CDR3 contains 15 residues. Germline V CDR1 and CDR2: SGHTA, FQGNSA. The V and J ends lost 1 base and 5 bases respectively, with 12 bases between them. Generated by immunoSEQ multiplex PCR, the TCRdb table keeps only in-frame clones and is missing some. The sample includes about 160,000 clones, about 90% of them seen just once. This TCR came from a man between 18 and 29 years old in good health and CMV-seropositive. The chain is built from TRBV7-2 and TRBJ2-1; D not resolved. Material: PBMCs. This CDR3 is CASSLGLSRNNEQFF. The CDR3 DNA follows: TGTGCCAGCAGCTTAGGTCTTAGCCGAAACAATGAGCAGTTCTTC.